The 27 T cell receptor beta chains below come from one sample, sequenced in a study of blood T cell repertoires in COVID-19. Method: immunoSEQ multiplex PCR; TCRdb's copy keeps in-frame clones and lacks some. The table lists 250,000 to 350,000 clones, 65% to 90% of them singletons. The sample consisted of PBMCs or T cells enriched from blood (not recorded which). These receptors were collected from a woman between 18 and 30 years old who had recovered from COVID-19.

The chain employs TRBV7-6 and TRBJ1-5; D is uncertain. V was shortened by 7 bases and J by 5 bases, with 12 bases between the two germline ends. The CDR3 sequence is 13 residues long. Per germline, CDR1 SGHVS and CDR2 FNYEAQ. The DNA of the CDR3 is TGTGCCAGCAACGAAAGTAGTCATCAGCCCCAGCATTTT. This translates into CASNESSHQPQHF.

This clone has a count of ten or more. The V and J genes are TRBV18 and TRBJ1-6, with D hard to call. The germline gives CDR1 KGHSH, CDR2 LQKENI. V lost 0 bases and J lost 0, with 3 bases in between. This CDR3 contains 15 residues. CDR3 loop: CASSPPNSYNSPLHF. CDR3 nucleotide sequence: TGTGCCAGCTCACCACCTAACTCCTATAATTCACCCCTCCACTTT.

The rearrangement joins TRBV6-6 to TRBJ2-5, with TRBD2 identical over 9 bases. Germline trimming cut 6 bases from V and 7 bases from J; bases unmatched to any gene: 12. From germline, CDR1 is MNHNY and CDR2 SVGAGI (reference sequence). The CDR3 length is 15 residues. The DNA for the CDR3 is TGTGCCAGCAGCACTCCGGGACTAGCAGCTTGGACCCAGTACTTC. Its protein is CASSTPGLAAWTQYF.

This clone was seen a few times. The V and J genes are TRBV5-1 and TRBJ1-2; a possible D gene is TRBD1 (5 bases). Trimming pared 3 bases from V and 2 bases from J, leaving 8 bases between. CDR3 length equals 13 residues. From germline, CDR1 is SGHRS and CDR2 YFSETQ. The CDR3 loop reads CASSSAGNYGYTF. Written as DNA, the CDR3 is TGCGCCAGCAGCTCGGCAGGGAACTATGGCTACACCTTC.

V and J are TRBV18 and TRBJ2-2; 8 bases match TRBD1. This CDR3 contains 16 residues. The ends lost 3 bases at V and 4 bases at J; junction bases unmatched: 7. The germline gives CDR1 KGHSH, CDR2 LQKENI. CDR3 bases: TGTGCCAGCTCACCTCGGACAGGGTCGAGCACCGGGGAGCTGTTTTTT. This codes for CASSPRTGSSTGELFF.

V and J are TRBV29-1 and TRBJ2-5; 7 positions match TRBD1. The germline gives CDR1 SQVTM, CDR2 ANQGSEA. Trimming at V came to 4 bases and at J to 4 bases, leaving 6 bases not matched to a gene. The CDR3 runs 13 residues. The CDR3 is CSVVQGDGETQYF. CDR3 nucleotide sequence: TGCAGCGTTGTCCAGGGGGATGGAGAGACCCAGTACTTC. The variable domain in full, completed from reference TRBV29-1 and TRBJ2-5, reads SAVISQKPSRDICQRGTSLTIQCQVDSQVTMMFWYRQQPGQSLTLIATANQGSEATYESGFVIDKFPISRPNLTFSTLTVSNMSPEDSSIYLCSVVQGDGETQYFGPGTRLLVL.

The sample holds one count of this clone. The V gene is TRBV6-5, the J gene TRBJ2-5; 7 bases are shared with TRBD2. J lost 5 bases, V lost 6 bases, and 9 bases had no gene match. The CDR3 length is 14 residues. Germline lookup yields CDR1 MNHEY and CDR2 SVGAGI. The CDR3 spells CASSSWGGEETQYF. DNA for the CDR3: TGTGCCAGCAGCTCTTGGGGAGGGGAGGAGACCCAGTACTTC.

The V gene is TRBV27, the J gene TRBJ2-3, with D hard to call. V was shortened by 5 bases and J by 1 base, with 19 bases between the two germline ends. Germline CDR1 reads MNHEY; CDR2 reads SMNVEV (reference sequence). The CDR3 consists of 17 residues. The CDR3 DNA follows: TGTGCCAGCAGTCTCTCCCTTGGAGATGCCGGCACAGATACGCAGTATTTT. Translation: CASSLSLGDAGTDTQYF.

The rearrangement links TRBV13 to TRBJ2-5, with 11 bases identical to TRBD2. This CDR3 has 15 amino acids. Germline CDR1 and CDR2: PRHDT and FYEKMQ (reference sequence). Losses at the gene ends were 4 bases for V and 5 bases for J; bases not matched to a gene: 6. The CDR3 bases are TGTGCCAGCAGCTGGGGACTAGCGGAGGGGGAGACCCAGTACTTC. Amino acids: CASSWGLAEGETQYF.

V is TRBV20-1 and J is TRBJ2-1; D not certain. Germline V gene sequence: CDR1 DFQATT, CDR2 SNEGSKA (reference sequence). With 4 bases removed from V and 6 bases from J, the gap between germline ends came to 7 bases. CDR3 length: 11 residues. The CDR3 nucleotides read TGCAGTGCTACTACTATCAATGAGCAGTTCTTC. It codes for CSATTINEQFF.

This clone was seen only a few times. The CDR3 coding sequence is TGTGCCAGCAGCCAGATAAGGACAGAGAACACTGAAGCTTTCTTT. Translating gives CASSQIRTENTEAFF. The chain employs TRBV5-4 and TRBJ1-1; D might be TRBD1 (6 bases). Trimming cost V 4 bases and J 1 base, with 14 bases left between them. Looked up from germline, CDR1 is SGHNT and CDR2 is YYREEE (reference sequence). The CDR3 runs to 15 residues.

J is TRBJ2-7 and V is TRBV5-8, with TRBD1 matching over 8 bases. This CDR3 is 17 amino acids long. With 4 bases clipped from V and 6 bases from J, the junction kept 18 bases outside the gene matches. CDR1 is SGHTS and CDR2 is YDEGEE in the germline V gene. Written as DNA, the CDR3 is TGTGCCAGCAGCCCCTCCTTGGGCCTGGACAGGGCTGCCGAGCAGTACTTC. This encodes CASSPSLGLDRAAEQYF.

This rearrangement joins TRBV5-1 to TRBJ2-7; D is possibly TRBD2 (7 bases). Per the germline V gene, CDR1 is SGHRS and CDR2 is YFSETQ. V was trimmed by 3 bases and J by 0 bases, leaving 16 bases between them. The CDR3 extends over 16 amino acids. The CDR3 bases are TGCGCCAGCAGCTCCGACGGGGGCGGGAGCTCCTACGAGCAGTACTTC. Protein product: CASSSDGGGSSYEQYF.

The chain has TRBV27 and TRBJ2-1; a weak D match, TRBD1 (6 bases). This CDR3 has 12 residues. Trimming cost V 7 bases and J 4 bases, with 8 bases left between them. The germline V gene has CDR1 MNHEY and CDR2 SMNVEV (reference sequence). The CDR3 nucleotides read TGTGCCAGCATGACAGGTTACAATGAGCAGTTCTTC. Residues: CASMTGYNEQFF.

The CDR3 here is CASSLLVGTRDTGELFF. For the CDR3, the DNA is TGTGCCAGCAGCTTACTCGTCGGGACTAGGGACACCGGGGAGCTGTTTTTT. The chain carries TRBV28 and TRBJ2-2; 8 nucleotides match TRBD2. Germline V gives CDR1 MDHEN, CDR2 SYDVKM. This CDR3 has 17 amino acids. The J segment lost 3 bases and the V segment lost 6 bases, leaving 12 bases of the junction unmatched.

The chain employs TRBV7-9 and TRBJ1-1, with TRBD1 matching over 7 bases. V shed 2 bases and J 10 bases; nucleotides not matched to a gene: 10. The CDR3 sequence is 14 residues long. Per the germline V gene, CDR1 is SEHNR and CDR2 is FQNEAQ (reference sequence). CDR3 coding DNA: TGTGCCAGCAGCTTAAGGCAGGGGGTGCAGGTAGCTTTCTTT. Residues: CASSLRQGVQVAFF.

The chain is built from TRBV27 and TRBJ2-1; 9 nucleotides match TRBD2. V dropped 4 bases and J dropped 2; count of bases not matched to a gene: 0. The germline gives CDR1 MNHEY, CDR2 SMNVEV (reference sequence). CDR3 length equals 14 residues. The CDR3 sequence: CASSSSGTYNEQFF. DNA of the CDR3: TGTGCCAGCAGTTCTAGCGGGACCTACAATGAGCAGTTCTTC.

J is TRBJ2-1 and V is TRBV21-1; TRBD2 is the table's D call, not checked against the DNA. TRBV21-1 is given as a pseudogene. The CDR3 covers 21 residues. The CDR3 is CASSKAPPWTSGCRDYNEQFF. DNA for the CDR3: TGTGCCAGCAGCAAAGCCCCCCCCTGGACTAGCGGGTGCCGGGACTACAATGAGCAGTTCTTC.

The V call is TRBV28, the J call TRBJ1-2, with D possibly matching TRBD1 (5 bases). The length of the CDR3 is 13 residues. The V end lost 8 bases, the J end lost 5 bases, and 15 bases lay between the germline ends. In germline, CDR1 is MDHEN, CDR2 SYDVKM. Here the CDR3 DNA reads TGTGCCAGCCTTTTAACCGGGGGGTATGGCTACACCTTC. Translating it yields CASLLTGGYGYTF.

CDR3 loop: CASSNRVRVGVDRGTAEAFF. CDR3 sequence (DNA): TGTGCCAGCTCAAATCGAGTCAGGGTAGGGGTCGACAGGGGCACGGCTGAAGCTTTCTTT. The chain has TRBV18 and TRBJ1-1, with TRBD1 matching 8 bases. This CDR3 comprises 20 residues. The ends lost 5 bases at V and 6 bases at J; junction bases unmatched: 26. Germline V CDR1 and CDR2: KGHSH, LQKENI.

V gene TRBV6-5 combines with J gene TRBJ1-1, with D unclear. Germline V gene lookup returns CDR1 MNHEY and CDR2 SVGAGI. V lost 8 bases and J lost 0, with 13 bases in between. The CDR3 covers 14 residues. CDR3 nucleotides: TGTGCCAGCGGGCGGGCCGATATGAACACTGAAGCTTTCTTT. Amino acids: CASGRADMNTEAFF.

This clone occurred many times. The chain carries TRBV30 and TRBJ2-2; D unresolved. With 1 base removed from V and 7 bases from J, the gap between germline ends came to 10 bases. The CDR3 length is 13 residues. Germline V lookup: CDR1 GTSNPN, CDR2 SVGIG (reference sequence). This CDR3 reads CAWSGSRSGELFF. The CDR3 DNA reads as TGTGCCTGGAGTGGGTCCCGTAGCGGGGAGCTGTTTTTT. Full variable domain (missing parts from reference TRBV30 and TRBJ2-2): SQTIHQWPATLVQPVGSPLSLECTVEGTSNPNLYWYRQAAGRGLQLLFYSVGIGQISSEVPQNLSASRPQDRQFILSSKKLLLSDSGFYLCAWSGSRSGELFFGEGSRLTVL.

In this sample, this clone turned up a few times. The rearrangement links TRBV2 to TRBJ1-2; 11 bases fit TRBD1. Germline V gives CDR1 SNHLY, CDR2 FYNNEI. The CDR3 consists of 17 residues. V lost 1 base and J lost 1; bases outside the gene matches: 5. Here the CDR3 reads CASSEGTGGWGNYGYTF. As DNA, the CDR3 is TGTGCCAGCAGTGAAGGGACAGGGGGCTGGGGTAACTATGGCTACACCTTC.

The CDR3 nucleotides read TGCAGTGCTAGTCCAGGAACAGGTATTTCCTACGAGCAGTACTTC. Protein product: CSASPGTGISYEQYF. This chain links TRBV20-1 with TRBJ2-7; possible D gene TRBD1, 5 bases. The V gene's germline CDR1 is DFQATT and CDR2 SNEGSKA (reference sequence). Trimming took 3 bases from V and 1 from J, leaving 16 bases between them. CDR3 length: 15 amino acids.

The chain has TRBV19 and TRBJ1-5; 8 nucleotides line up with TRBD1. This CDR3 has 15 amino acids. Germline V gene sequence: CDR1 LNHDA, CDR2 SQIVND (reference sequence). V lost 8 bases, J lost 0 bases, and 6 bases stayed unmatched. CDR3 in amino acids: CASLDRGYSNQPQHF. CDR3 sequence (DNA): TGTGCCAGTCTCGACAGGGGCTATAGCAATCAGCCCCAGCATTTT.

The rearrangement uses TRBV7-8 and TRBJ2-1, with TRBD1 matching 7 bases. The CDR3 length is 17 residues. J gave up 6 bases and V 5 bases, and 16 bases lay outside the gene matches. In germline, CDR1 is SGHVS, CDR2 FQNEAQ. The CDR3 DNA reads TGTGCCAGCAGCCGGGGCAAAGGGGGCGAGTCTCTCAATGAGCAGTTCTTC. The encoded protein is CASSRGKGGESLNEQFF.

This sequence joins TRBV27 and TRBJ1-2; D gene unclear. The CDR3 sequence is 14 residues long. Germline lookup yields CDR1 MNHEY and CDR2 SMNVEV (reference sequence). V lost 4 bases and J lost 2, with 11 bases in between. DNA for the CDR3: TGTGCCAGCAGTTCCTCGACACGCAACTATGGCTACACCTTC. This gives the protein CASSSSTRNYGYTF.